This TCR beta chain was identified during a study of shared clonotypes between healthy human individuals. Naive CD8 populations comprised CD45RO-negative cells positively selected for CCR7, excluding terminally differentiated effector memory CD45RA+ cells. Study-level results: Exclusively blood specimens were collected; tissue repertoires likely differ.

Germline lookup yields CDR1 SQVTM and CDR2 ANQGSEA. Germline trimming cut 5 bases from V and 2 bases from J; bases unmatched to any gene: 7. The CDR3 has 14 residues. The repertoire was sequenced with immunoSEQ multiplex PCR; TCRdb's copy has only in-frame clones and lacks some. The sample yields about 820,000 clones, approximately 92% seen once. Details on this clone: Its antigen is undetermined.

Material for sequencing was naive CD8+ T cells sorted from blood. The rearrangement joins TRBV29-1 to TRBJ1-1, with TRBD1 identical over 8 bases. This clonotype was obtained from a man aged 25 to 45 in good health. CDR3 protein: CSVSRQGRNTEAFF. The DNA of the CDR3 is TGCAGCGTTTCACGACAGGGGCGAAACACTGAAGCTTTCTTT.